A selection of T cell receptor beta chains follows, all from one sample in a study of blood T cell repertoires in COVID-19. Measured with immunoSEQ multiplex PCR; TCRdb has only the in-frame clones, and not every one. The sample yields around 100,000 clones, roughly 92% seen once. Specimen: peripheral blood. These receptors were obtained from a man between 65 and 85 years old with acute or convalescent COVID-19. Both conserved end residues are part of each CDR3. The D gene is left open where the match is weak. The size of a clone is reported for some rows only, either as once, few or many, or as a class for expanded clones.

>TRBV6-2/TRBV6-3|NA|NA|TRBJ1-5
TGTGCCAGCAGTCCGCTTTTTCGGGAGGGGGTGAATCAGCCCCAGCATTTT
CASSPLFREGVNQPQHF
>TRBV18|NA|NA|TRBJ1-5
TGTGCCAGCTCATCGGACCAGGGGAATCAGCCCCAGCATTTT
CASSSDQGNQPQHF
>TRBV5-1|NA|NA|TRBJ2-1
TGCGCCAGCAGCTGGCCCAGGTCCGAGAACAACAATGAGCAGTTCTTC
CASSWPRSENNNEQFF
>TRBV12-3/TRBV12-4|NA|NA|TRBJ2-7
TGTGCCAGCATATTATACGAGCAGTACTTC
CASILYEQYF
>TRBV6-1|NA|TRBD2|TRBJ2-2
TGTGCCAGCAGTGAACCGGGACTAGCAGCCACCGGGGAGCTGTTTTTT
CASSEPGLAATGELFF
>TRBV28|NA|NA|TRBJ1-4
TGTGCCAGCAGCCGAACTTCAACTAATGAAAAACTGTTTTTT
CASSRTSTNEKLFF
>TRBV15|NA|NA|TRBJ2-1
TGTGCCACCAGCAGAGTCGATCGGGAACGGAATGAGCAGTTCTTC
CATSRVDRERNEQFF
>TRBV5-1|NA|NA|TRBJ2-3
TGCGCCAGCAGCCGTCGGGAGACAGATACGCAGTATTTT
CASSRRETDTQYF
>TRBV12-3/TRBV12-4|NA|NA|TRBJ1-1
TGTGCCAGCAGTTCTGGAGTTAACACTGAAGCTTTCTTT
CASSSGVNTEAFF
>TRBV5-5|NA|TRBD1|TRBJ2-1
TGTGCCAGCAGCAACACAGGGGGGCTCTACAATGAGCAGTTCTTC
CASSNTGGLYNEQFF
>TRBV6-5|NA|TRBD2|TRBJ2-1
TGTGCCAGCAGTTACGGCGGGGGAAGGTACAATGAGCAGTTCTTC
CASSYGGGRYNEQFF
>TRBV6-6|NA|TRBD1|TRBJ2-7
TGTGCCAGCAGTTACGTGGACAGGGGGCGCGAGCAGTACTTC
CASSYVDRGREQYF
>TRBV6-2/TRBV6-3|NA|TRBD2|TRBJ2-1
TGTGCCAGCAGTCACAGGTCGGGACTAGTGTACAATGAGCAGTTCTTC
CASSHRSGLVYNEQFF
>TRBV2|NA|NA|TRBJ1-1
TGTGCCGGCAGTGTTCAGATGAACACTGAAGCTTTCTTT
CAGSVQMNTEAFF
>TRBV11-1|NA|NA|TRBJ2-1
TGTGCCAGCAGCTCGCATCCGGCGGTTAACTTCGATGAGCAGTTCTTC
CASSSHPAVNFDEQFF
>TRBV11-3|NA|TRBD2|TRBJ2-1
TGTGCCAGCAGCTTAAGGGAGGGGCAGTTCTTC
CASSLREGQFF
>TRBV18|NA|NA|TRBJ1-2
TGTGCCAGCTCGTACGGGAATATCGAGAACTATGGCTACACCTTC
CASSYGNIENYGYTF
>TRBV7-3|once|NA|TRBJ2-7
TGTGCCAGCAGCAATAGCTCCTACGAGCAGTACTTC
CASSNSSYEQYF
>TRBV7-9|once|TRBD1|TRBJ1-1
TGTGCCAGCAGCTTAGCCGGACAGGGGAACACTGAAGCTTTCTTT
CASSLAGQGNTEAFF
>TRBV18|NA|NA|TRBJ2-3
TGTGCCAGCTCACAACGAGGGCTTTTGGGCACAGATACGCAGTATTTT
CASSQRGLLGTDTQYF
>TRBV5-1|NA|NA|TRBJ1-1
TGCGCCAGCAGCTTGTTACAAAAGAACACTGAAGCTTTCTTT
CASSLLQKNTEAFF
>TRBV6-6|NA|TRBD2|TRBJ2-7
TGTGCCAGCAGCTCTCCCGAGCGGGAAGTCTACGAGCAGTACTTC
CASSSPEREVYEQYF
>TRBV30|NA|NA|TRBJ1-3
TGTGCCTGGGACCCGGGAACTGGAAACACCATATATTTT
CAWDPGTGNTIYF
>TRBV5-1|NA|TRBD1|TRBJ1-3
TGCGCCAGCAGACCGACAGGGTATGGTGGAAACACCATATATTTT
CASRPTGYGGNTIYF
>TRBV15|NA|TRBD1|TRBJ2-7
TGTGCCACCAGCAGAGAGTATGGGACAGGGGGGTACGAGCAGTACTTC
CATSREYGTGGYEQYF
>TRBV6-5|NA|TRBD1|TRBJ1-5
TGTGCCAGCAGACAGACCGGGACAGGGGCGTATACCCAGCATTTT
CASRQTGTGAYTQHF
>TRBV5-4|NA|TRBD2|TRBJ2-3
TGTGCCAGCAGCTTTTTGGGCGGGAGGGATACGCAGTATTTT
CASSFLGGRDTQYF
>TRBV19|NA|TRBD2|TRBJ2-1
TGTGCCAGTAGCATTCCGGGACTAATTAACAATGAGCAGTTCTTC
CASSIPGLINNEQFF
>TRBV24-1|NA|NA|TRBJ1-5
TGTGCCACCAGTGATAGAGGAAGCAATCAGCCCCAGCATTTT
CATSDRGSNQPQHF
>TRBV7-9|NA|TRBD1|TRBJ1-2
TGTGCCAGCAGCTCTGACCGGACAGGGTTTGGCTACACCTTC
CASSSDRTGFGYTF
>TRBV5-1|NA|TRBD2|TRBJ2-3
TGCGCCAGCAGTCTCAACCCCCTAGCGGGAGGGGCAGATACGCAGTATTTT
CASSLNPLAGGADTQYF
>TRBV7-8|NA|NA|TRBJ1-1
TGTGCCAGCAGCTTCACAGTGAACACTGAAGCTTTCTTT
CASSFTVNTEAFF
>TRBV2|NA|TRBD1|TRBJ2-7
TGTGCCAGCAGGAAGAGGGACAGCGCCTACGAGCAGTACTTC
CASRKRDSAYEQYF
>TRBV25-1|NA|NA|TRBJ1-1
TGTGCCAGCCAACCACGGGTTCGGGGGAGGACTGAAGCTTTCTTT
CASQPRVRGRTEAFF
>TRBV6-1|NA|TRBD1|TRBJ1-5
TGTGCCAGCAGTGATACAACAGGGGGTAGGGGCAATCAGCCCCAGCATTTT
CASSDTTGGRGNQPQHF
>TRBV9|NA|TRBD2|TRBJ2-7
TGTGCCAGCAGCGTAGAAGTAGCGGGAGTCTACGAGCAGTACTTC
CASSVEVAGVYEQYF
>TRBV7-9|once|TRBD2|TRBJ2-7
TGTGCCAGCAGCTTAGGGGAGGGGGAGCAGTACTTC
CASSLGEGEQYF